The next 30 T cell receptor beta chains were all read from a single sample in a study of T cell responses to AZD1222 COVID-19 vaccine. Assay: immunoSEQ multiplex PCR; the TCRdb copy retains only in-frame clones and omits some. The sample consists of roughly 120,000 clones, roughly 84% of them appearing once. The sequencing used peripheral blood, collected on day 0 of AZD1222 vaccination. The receptor source for this set is an adult in good health.

The V and J genes are TRBV19 and TRBJ1-2; possibly TRBD1 for D (5 bases). Germline values: CDR1 LNHDA, CDR2 SQIVND (reference sequence). CDR3 size: 14 residues. V lost 3 bases and J lost 5, with 13 bases in between. The CDR3, as DNA: TGTGCCAGTAGTATCCCAGGGCAGGCATATGGCTACACCTTC. Its translation: CASSIPGQAYGYTF.

This sequence joins TRBV18 and TRBJ2-5; weak D call: TRBD2 (7 bases). This CDR3 contains 14 residues. Between the trimmed V and J ends, which lost 1 base and 5 bases, there was a span of 11 bases. Per the germline V gene, CDR1 is KGHSH and CDR2 is LQKENI. As DNA, the CDR3 is TGTGCCAGCTCACCACGGGGGGGCCTTGAGACCCAGTACTTC. Its translation: CASSPRGGLETQYF.

V gene TRBV19 combines with J gene TRBJ2-2; no clear D gene. Looked up from germline, CDR1 is LNHDA and CDR2 is SQIVND (reference sequence). The V end lost 1 base, the J end lost 4 bases, and 7 bases lay between the germline ends. CDR3 length: 14 residues. CDR3 bases: TGTGCCAGTAGTATAGGCCCACCCACCGGGGAGCTGTTTTTT. Translated: CASSIGPPTGELFF.

The chain employs TRBV5-1 and TRBJ2-7; 9 bases map to TRBD1. This CDR3 spans 16 amino acids. The germline gives CDR1 SGHRS, CDR2 YFSETQ. The J segment lost 3 bases and the V segment lost 3 bases, leaving 10 bases of the junction unmatched. CDR3 coding DNA: TGCGCCAGCAGCTCTTACAGGGGGCGCAAGCACTACGAGCAGTACTTC. Its protein product is CASSSYRGRKHYEQYF.

In DNA, the CDR3 is TGTGCCAGCAGCTTAGGCACACGGGCCCCCCAGCATTTT. This sequence encodes CASSLGTRAPQHF. The genes are TRBV7-9 and TRBJ1-5; D call uncertain. Between the trimmed V and J ends, which lost 1 base and 10 bases, there was a span of 11 bases. CDR3 length: 13 amino acids. CDR1 and CDR2 (germline): SEHNR, FQNEAQ (reference sequence).

The rearrangement uses TRBV18 and TRBJ2-3; D gene ambiguous. There are 14 residues in the CDR3. V was shortened by 3 bases and J by 6 bases, with 13 bases between the two germline ends. CDR1 and CDR2 (germline): KGHSH, LQKENI. The CDR3: CASSPPEVIDTQYF. CDR3 sequence (DNA): TGTGCCAGCTCACCGCCCGAGGTGATTGATACGCAGTATTTT.

The gene calls are TRBV3-1 (or the pseudogene TRBV3-2) and TRBJ1-5; D gene unclear. This CDR3 has 13 residues. Per germline, CDR1 LGHDT and CDR2 YNNKEL (reference sequence). V was trimmed by 4 bases and J by 3 bases, leaving 7 bases between them. CDR3 amino acids: CASSPSHNQPQHF. The CDR3 DNA sequence: TGTGCCAGCAGCCCCAGCCACAATCAGCCCCAGCATTTT.

On this clone: Sequence at one end of the junction differs from germline and may be a read error. J is TRBJ1-4 and V is TRBV6-6; D may be TRBD1 (5 bases). The V gene's germline CDR1 is MNHNY and CDR2 SVGAGI (reference sequence). The CDR3 runs to 13 residues. The CDR3 DNA reads TGTGCCAGCAGTTCCGGGGACCATTCTTTTGGGGTTTTT. This codes for CASSSGDHSFGVF.

The chain has TRBV12-5 and TRBJ2-5; TRBD1 might be the D (6 bases). The CDR3 has 17 residues. Germline CDR1 is LGHNT and CDR2 is FRNRAP. The V and J ends lost 1 base and 0 bases respectively, with 15 bases between them. The CDR3 DNA reads as TGTGCTAGTGGTTTGGCAGGGGTCGACCAGTACCAAGAGACCCAGTACTTC. The encoded protein is CASGLAGVDQYQETQYF.

The genes are TRBV12-3 or TRBV12-4 and TRBJ2-2; perhaps D is TRBD1 or TRBD2 (5 bases each). Deletions cut 4 bases from V and 6 bases from J, with 9 bases between. The CDR3 is 13 amino acids. The CDR3 DNA reads as TGTGCCAGCAGTTGGGACCCCTCCGGGGAGCTGTTTTTT. This gives the protein CASSWDPSGELFF.

The chain employs TRBV5-1 and TRBJ1-5; possibly TRBD1 for D (6 bases). This CDR3 contains 14 residues. Germline V gives CDR1 SGHRS, CDR2 YFSETQ. Trimming left V 3 bases short and J 5 bases short, with 12 bases between. CDR3: CASSWGGRDQPQHF. For the CDR3, the DNA is TGCGCCAGCAGCTGGGGGGGGCGGGATCAGCCCCAGCATTTT.

Written as DNA, the CDR3 is TGTGCCAGCAGCTTAATTGGGGGACATGCAGCTAACTATGGCTACACCTTC. Translating it yields CASSLIGGHAANYGYTF. This chain links TRBV7-9 with TRBJ1-2; TRBD1 might be the D (6 bases). Germline assignment: CDR1 SEHNR and CDR2 FQNEAQ (reference sequence). The CDR3 spans 17 residues. The V end was cut by 2 bases, the J end by 0 bases, with 16 bases between.

The chain uses TRBV4-2 and TRBJ1-1, with TRBD1 as a possible D gene (6 bases). The CDR3 is made up of 15 amino acids. Germline-derived CDR1 and CDR2 are LGHNA and YNFKEQ. V dropped 4 bases and J dropped 1 base, with 13 bases sitting between them. The CDR3 DNA sequence: TGTGCCAGCAGCCCAGCAGGGGTAAGGAACACTGAAGCTTTCTTT. This gives the protein CASSPAGVRNTEAFF.

The V gene is TRBV7-8, the J gene TRBJ1-1, with 8 positions matching TRBD1. CDR1 is SGHVS, CDR2 FQNEAQ, per germline. V trimming: 0 bases; J trimming: 8 bases; junction bases outside the gene matches: 8. This CDR3 comprises 15 residues. Written as DNA, the CDR3 is TGTGCCAGCAGCTTAGCGCCCAGGACAGGGAGGGAAGCTTTCTTT. This codes for CASSLAPRTGREAFF.

J is TRBJ1-2 and V is TRBV28; D is possibly TRBD1 (5 bases). V lost 1 base to trimming and J lost 8 bases, with 8 bases between them. The CDR3 is 12 amino acids. Germline V gene data show CDR1 as MDHEN and CDR2 as SYDVKM. CDR3 protein: CASSLSGIGYTF. CDR3 DNA sequence: TGTGCCAGCAGTTTATCAGGGATCGGCTACACCTTC.

This chain connects TRBV6-1 to TRBJ1-2, with a weak D call TRBD1 (5 bases). The CDR3 sequence is 15 residues long. In germline, CDR1 is MNHNS, CDR2 SASEGT. Trimming removed 3 bases at V and 2 bases at J, with 13 bases between. The CDR3 loop reads CASSDRFSGNYGYTF. CDR3 DNA: TGTGCCAGCAGTGACCGTTTCTCAGGGAACTATGGCTACACCTTC.

The sample holds one count of this clone. V gene TRBV30 combines with J gene TRBJ1-1, with TRBD1 as a possible D gene (5 bases). V was clipped by 2 bases and J by 6 bases, with 7 bases between them. This CDR3 region has 11 residues. Germline-derived CDR1 and CDR2 are GTSNPN and SVGIG (reference sequence). The CDR3 spells CAWSTGSEAFF. CDR3 coding DNA: TGTGCCTGGAGTACAGGCTCTGAAGCTTTCTTT.

This chain uses TRBV19 with TRBJ1-4, with 9 bases that match TRBD1. Germline CDR1 and CDR2: LNHDA and SQIVND (reference sequence). This CDR3 has 14 amino acids. The trim removed 4 bases at V and 10 bases at J, leaving 7 bases unmatched. CDR3 bases: TGTGCCAGTAGTACGCAAGTGGGACAGGGAAAACTGTTTTTT. It translates to CASSTQVGQGKLFF.

The rearrangement links TRBV7-9 to TRBJ2-7; TRBD1 agrees at 8 bases. Per the germline V gene, CDR1 is SEHNR and CDR2 is FQNEAQ (reference sequence). The ends lost 2 bases at V and 6 bases at J; junction bases unmatched: 6. The CDR3 totals 14 residues. The CDR3 bases are TGTGCCAGCAGCTTAAGGCAGGGGGCGGGCGAGCAGTACTTC. Protein: CASSLRQGAGEQYF.

DNA of the CDR3: TGTGCCAGCAGCCACCAGGGCCGGACAGGGCACAATGAGCAGTTCTTC. Amino acid sequence: CASSHQGRTGHNEQFF. This sequence joins TRBV7-2 and TRBJ2-1, with 8 bases aligning to TRBD1. This CDR3 spans 16 amino acids. J gave up 5 bases and V 5 bases, and 11 bases lay outside the gene matches. Germline assignment: CDR1 SGHTA and CDR2 FQGNSA.

This sequence joins TRBV6-1 and TRBJ1-5; D remains unclear. Germline CDR1 is MNHNS and CDR2 is SASEGT. This CDR3 comprises 15 residues. Trimming removed 2 bases from V and 4 bases from J, with 12 bases in between. This CDR3 reads CASSENGGSNQPQHF. CDR3 nucleotide sequence: TGTGCCAGCAGTGAAAACGGCGGATCGAATCAGCCCCAGCATTTT.

The chain joins TRBV4-1 to TRBJ1-1, with D maybe TRBD1 (6 bases). Germline assignment: CDR1 MGHRA and CDR2 YSYEKL. The CDR3 is 15 amino acids. Trimming stripped 2 bases from V and 0 bases from J, with 10 bases between. CDR3 protein: CASSQNRDLNTEAFF. Written as DNA, the CDR3 is TGCGCCAGCAGCCAAAACAGGGACTTGAACACTGAAGCTTTCTTT.

The chain carries TRBV6-2 or TRBV6-3 and TRBJ2-1, with D perhaps given as TRBD1 or TRBD2 (5 bases each). The CDR3 totals 16 residues. Looked up from germline, CDR1 is MNHEY and CDR2 is SVGEGT. Between the trimmed V and J ends, which lost 2 bases and 3 bases, there was a span of 14 bases. CDR3 protein: CASSYPGTVLYNEQFF. As DNA, the CDR3 is TGTGCCAGCAGTTACCCTGGGACCGTCCTCTACAATGAGCAGTTCTTC.

The chain combines TRBV5-4 with TRBJ2-5; D may match TRBD1 or TRBD2 (5 bases each). The germline gives CDR1 SGHNT, CDR2 YYREEE (reference sequence). The CDR3 length is 14 residues. Trimming stripped 1 base from V and 3 bases from J, with 10 bases between. DNA of the CDR3: TGTGCCAGCAGCTTGAAACTAGGGGAAGAGACCCAGTACTTC. Its translation: CASSLKLGEETQYF.

This chain connects TRBV27 to TRBJ2-5; the match to TRBD1 covers 7 bases. The germline CDR1 and CDR2 sequences are MNHEY and SMNVEV (reference sequence). J gave up 1 base and V 5 bases, and 7 bases lay outside the gene matches. The length of the CDR3 is 15 residues. The CDR3 loop is CASSGDQGVQETQYF. The CDR3 DNA follows: TGTGCCAGCAGTGGGGACCAGGGGGTCCAAGAGACCCAGTACTTC.

The rearrangement links TRBV2 to TRBJ1-1; D may be TRBD1 (5 bases). V dropped 8 bases and J dropped 8 bases, with 18 bases sitting between them. The germline V gene encodes CDR1 SNHLY and CDR2 FYNNEI. The length of the CDR3 is 13 residues. CDR3 coding DNA: TGTGCCAGCCGAACGGGGGGGTGGGGCGAAGCTTTCTTT. The encoded protein is CASRTGGWGEAFF.

The chain is built from TRBV5-8 and TRBJ1-2, with TRBD1 as a possible D gene (6 bases). This CDR3 is built from 14 residues. CDR1 is SGHTS, CDR2 YDEGEE, per germline. Between the trimmed V and J ends, which lost 3 bases and 8 bases, there was a span of 17 bases. CDR3: CASSWRQVEFGYTF. CDR3 DNA sequence: TGTGCCAGCAGCTGGAGACAGGTTGAGTTCGGCTACACCTTC.

CDR3 nucleotides: TGTGCCAGCTCACCATCTCAAGCTAGCGGAAATGAGCAGTTCTTC. Translation gives CASSPSQASGNEQFF. V is TRBV18 and J is TRBJ2-1; 7 bases line up with TRBD2. Germline V lookup: CDR1 KGHSH, CDR2 LQKENI. After removal of 2 bases from V and 7 bases from J, the junction contained 8 bases not matched to a gene. There are 15 residues in the CDR3. The full variable domain, rest sourced from reference TRBV18 and TRBJ2-1, is NAGVMQNPRHLVRRRGQEARLRCSPMKGHSHVYWYRQLPEEGLKFMVYLQKENIIDESGMPKERFSAEFPKEGPSILRIQQVVRGDSAAYFCASSPSQASGNEQFFGPGTRLTVL.

This chain links TRBV5-1 with TRBJ1-6, with D possibly TRBD1 on 5 matching bases. V dropped 2 bases and J dropped 9 bases, with 15 bases sitting between them. The CDR3 spans 15 residues. CDR1 is SGHRS and CDR2 is YFSETQ in the germline V gene. In nucleotides, the CDR3 is TGCGCCAGCAGCTTTCGGGGAAGTACAGGTTCACCCCTCCACTTT. The encoded protein is CASSFRGSTGSPLHF.

The rearrangement uses TRBV27 and TRBJ1-2; 9 bases align to TRBD1. Germline assignment: CDR1 MNHEY and CDR2 SMNVEV (reference sequence). This CDR3 is built from 16 residues. V lost 6 bases, J lost 3 bases, and 11 bases stayed unmatched. This chain's CDR3 is CASSLSGQGGDYGYTF. The CDR3 nucleotides read TGTGCCAGCAGCCTGTCGGGACAGGGAGGGGACTATGGCTACACCTTC.